The clone carrying this T cell receptor (beta chain) occurred a few times. TCR beta CDR3 regions were amplified from RNA. A set of HTBI primers served as the primers for a first-round RT-PCR of the TCR CDR3. TCRdb fed the multiplex PCR reads into MiXCR, producing one record per CDR3 protein. The sample shows roughly 350,000 distinct CDR3 sequences, roughly 14% of them seen only once. The entry originates in a study of T cells in Graves' hyperthyroidism and ophthalmopathy. Exclusions: uncontrolled infection, other autoimmune disease, pregnancy, lactation. The CDR3 sequence is 20 residues long. CDR1 LNHDA and CDR2 SQIVND come from the germline V gene (reference sequence). Trimming removed 1 base at V and 0 bases at J, with 19 bases between.

The chain is built from TRBV19 and TRBJ2-6, with D unclear. Sequenced material: blood. This TCR was recovered from a woman aged 25 to 39 with Graves' ophthalmopathy. The CDR3 DNA is TGTGCCAGTAGTATAGGTCCCGGACGCAGTAGCAACTCTGGGGCCAACGTCCTGACTTTC. Its translation: CASSIGPGRSSNSGANVLTF.